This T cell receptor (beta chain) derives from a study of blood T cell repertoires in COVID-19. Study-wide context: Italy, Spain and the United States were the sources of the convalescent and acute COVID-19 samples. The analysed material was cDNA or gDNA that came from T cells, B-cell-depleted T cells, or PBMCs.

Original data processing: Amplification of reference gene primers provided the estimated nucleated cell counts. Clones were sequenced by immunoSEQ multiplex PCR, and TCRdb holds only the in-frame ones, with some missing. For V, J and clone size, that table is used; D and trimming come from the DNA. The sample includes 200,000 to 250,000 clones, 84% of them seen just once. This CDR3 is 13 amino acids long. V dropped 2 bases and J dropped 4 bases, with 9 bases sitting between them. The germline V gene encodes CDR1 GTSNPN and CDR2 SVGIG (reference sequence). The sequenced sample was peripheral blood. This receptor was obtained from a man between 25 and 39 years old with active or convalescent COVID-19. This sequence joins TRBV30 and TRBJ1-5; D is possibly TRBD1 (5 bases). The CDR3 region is CAWSLTENQPQHF. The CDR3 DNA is TGTGCCTGGAGTTTGACAGAGAATCAGCCCCAGCATTTT.